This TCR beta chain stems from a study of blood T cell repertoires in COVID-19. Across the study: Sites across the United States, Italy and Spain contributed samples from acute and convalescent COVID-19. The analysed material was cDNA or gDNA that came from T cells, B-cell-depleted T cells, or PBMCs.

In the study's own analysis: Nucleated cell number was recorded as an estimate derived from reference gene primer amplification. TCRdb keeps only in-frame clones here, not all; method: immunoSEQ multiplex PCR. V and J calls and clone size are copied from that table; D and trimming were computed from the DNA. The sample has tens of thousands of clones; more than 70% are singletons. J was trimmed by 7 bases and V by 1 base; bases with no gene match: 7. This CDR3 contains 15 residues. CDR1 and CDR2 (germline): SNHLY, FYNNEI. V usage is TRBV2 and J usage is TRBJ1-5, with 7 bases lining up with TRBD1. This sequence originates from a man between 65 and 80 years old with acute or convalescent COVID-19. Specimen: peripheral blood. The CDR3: CASSEEGRGLQPQHF. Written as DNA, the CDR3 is TGTGCCAGCAGTGAAGAGGGAAGGGGGCTCCAGCCCCAGCATTTT.